Below, 27 T cell receptor beta chains from the same sample are listed, as sequenced in a study of PD-1 blockade in classical Hodgkin lymphoma. Sequencing was performed with immunoSEQ multiplex PCR; in TCRdb, only in-frame clones are kept and a portion is missing. This sample has more than 90,000 clones, with 75% to 90% found just once. No patient escaped relapse after autologous stem cell transplantation, and brentuximab vedotin exposure varied. Specimen: peripheral blood mononuclear cells (PBMCs), collected before the second cycle of nivolumab. Source of these receptors: a human donor with classical Hodgkin lymphoma.

The V and J genes are TRBV9 and TRBJ1-6; 8 bases map to TRBD1. Germline CDR1 and CDR2: SGDLS and YYNGEE. Trimming cost V 3 bases and J 6 bases; bases outside gene matches: 2. The CDR3 is made up of 14 amino acids. This CDR3 reads CASSGGQVNSPLHF. The CDR3 DNA reads TGTGCCAGCAGCGGGGGACAGGTTAATTCACCCCTCCACTTT. Full variable domain (rest looked up from reference TRBV9 and TRBJ1-6): DSGVTQTPKHLITATGQRVTLRCSPRSGDLSVYWYQQSLDQGLQFLIQYYNGEERAKGNILERFSAQQFPDLHSELNLSSLELGDSALYFCASSGGQVNSPLHFGNGTRLTVT.

CDR3 loop: CASSLTSGGNTDTQYF. The CDR3 DNA reads TGTGCCAGCAGCTTAACTAGCGGGGGGAACACAGATACGCAGTATTTT. The chain joins TRBV5-4 to TRBJ2-3; TRBD2 matches 12 bases. Germline V lookup: CDR1 SGHNT, CDR2 YYREEE (reference sequence). The CDR3 runs 16 residues. With 2 bases clipped from V and 2 bases from J, the junction kept 3 bases outside the gene matches.

The chain joins TRBV7-2 to TRBJ1-5, with D possibly being TRBD1 (5 bases). Germline assignment: CDR1 SGHTA and CDR2 FQGNSA. The V gene lost 5 bases and the J gene lost 4 bases, with 15 bases spanning the gap. The CDR3 extends over 15 amino acids. The CDR3 reads CASSRESRGNQPQHF. The CDR3 DNA follows: TGTGCCAGCAGCCGCGAGAGTAGGGGAAATCAGCCCCAGCATTTT.

The rearrangement links TRBV18 to TRBJ2-5, with D possibly TRBD1 on 6 matching bases. Between the trimmed V and J ends, which lost 3 bases and 3 bases, there was a span of 8 bases. CDR3 size: 13 residues. CDR1 and CDR2 from the germline V gene are KGHSH and LQKENI. The DNA of the CDR3 is TGTGCCAGCTCACCGGGGGCGGAAGAGACCCAGTACTTC. Translation gives CASSPGAEETQYF.

This clone was seen only once. The chain recombines TRBV7-2 with TRBJ2-5; the D gene is possibly TRBD2 (5 bases). V was clipped by 2 bases and J by 4 bases, with 14 bases between them. The CDR3 sequence is 15 residues long. Looked up from germline, CDR1 is SGHTA and CDR2 is FQGNSA. The CDR3 coding sequence is TGTGCCAGCAGCTTAAATCCCCACGGAGGAGAGACCCAGTACTTC. The encoded protein is CASSLNPHGGETQYF.

In its sample, this clone was seen once. The chain has TRBV4-1 and TRBJ1-2, with a possible D match to TRBD1 (5 bases). Germline V gene data show CDR1 as MGHRA and CDR2 as YSYEKL. This CDR3 comprises 16 residues. V was clipped by 3 bases and J by 3 bases, with 17 bases between them. This CDR3 is CASSHDGTVGHYGYTF. The CDR3 nucleotides are TGCGCCAGCAGCCATGACGGGACTGTGGGTCACTATGGCTACACCTTC.

The genes are TRBV9 and TRBJ1-1; D remains unclear. V lost 4 bases, J lost 4 bases, and 8 bases lay in between. Germline CDR1 and CDR2: SGDLS and YYNGEE. The CDR3 spans 12 residues. CDR3 nucleotide sequence: TGTGCCAGCAGCCCGACGAGCACTGAAGCTTTCTTT. Translated: CASSPTSTEAFF. The variable domain in full, completed from reference TRBV9 and TRBJ1-1, reads DSGVTQTPKHLITATGQRVTLRCSPRSGDLSVYWYQQSLDQGLQFLIQYYNGEERAKGNILERFSAQQFPDLHSELNLSSLELGDSALYFCASSPTSTEAFFGQGTRLTVV.

CDR3 coding DNA: TGCGCCAGCAGTCCCTCCGGGGCCTATGGCTACACCTTC. Translating gives CASSPSGAYGYTF. This rearrangement joins TRBV23-1 to TRBJ1-2; perhaps TRBD1 as D (5 bases). TRBV23-1 is treated as an ORF (open reading frame) with a function not yet certain. Trimming cost V 4 bases and J 4 bases, with 10 bases left between them. This CDR3 has 13 amino acids.

J is TRBJ1-6 and V is TRBV6-5, with 7 bases identical to TRBD1. This CDR3 has 13 amino acids. The V and J ends lost 5 bases and 13 bases, in that order; junction bases with no gene match: 8. Germline values: CDR1 MNHEY, CDR2 SVGAGI. Written as DNA, the CDR3 is TGTGCCAGCAGTCTGGGACAGTGGGCGCCCCTCCACTTT. Encoded protein: CASSLGQWAPLHF.

V is TRBV12-5 and J is TRBJ1-1; a possible D gene is TRBD1 (6 bases). V lost 0 bases and J 0 bases, leaving 17 bases between the germline ends. This CDR3 spans 18 amino acids. CDR1 is LGHNT, CDR2 FRNRAP, per germline. The CDR3 nucleotides are TGTGCTAGTGGTTTGGTACTAGGGGCAGGGGATATGAACACTGAAGCTTTCTTT. It is translated as CASGLVLGAGDMNTEAFF.

This rearrangement joins TRBV14 to TRBJ2-1; 7 bases are shared with TRBD1. V lost 3 bases and J lost 4; bases outside the gene matches: 6. In germline, CDR1 is SGHDN, CDR2 FVKESK. The CDR3 contains 15 residues. CDR3 protein: CASSHDRDLYNEQFF. CDR3 in DNA: TGTGCCAGCAGCCATGACAGGGATTTATACAATGAGCAGTTCTTC.

This chain joins TRBV7-9 and TRBJ1-2; no clear D gene. Germline lookup yields CDR1 SEHNR and CDR2 FQNEAQ (reference sequence). V was clipped by 2 bases and J by 4 bases, with 8 bases between them. CDR3 length equals 13 residues. The CDR3 loop reads CASSLMAGYGYTF. CDR3 DNA sequence: TGTGCCAGCAGCTTAATGGCAGGCTATGGCTACACCTTC.

This clone turned up a few times. This chain connects TRBV4-3 to TRBJ1-2; D ambiguous. V lost 2 bases and J 8 bases, leaving 15 bases between the germline ends. This CDR3 has 14 amino acids. In germline, CDR1 is LGHNA, CDR2 YSLEER. In nucleotides, the CDR3 is TGCGCCAGCAGCCAAAACCCCCTGTCCGGCGGCTACACCTTC. This encodes CASSQNPLSGGYTF.

This rearrangement joins TRBV27 to TRBJ1-2; TRBD1 aligns across 7 bases. This CDR3 region has 15 residues. V was pared by 8 bases and J by 8 bases, with 17 bases of the junction left unmatched. Germline loops: CDR1 MNHEY, CDR2 SMNVEV (reference sequence). CDR3 amino acids: CASLTTSQGSWGYTF. The CDR3 coding sequence is TGTGCCAGCCTGACAACCTCACAGGGGTCATGGGGCTACACCTTC.

This chain connects TRBV6-5 to TRBJ2-7; TRBD2 matches 7 bases. The V and J ends lost 5 bases and 6 bases, in that order; junction bases with no gene match: 10. This CDR3 spans 14 amino acids. Germline V gives CDR1 MNHEY, CDR2 SVGAGI. The CDR3 DNA follows: TGTGCCAGCAGTCAGTGGGGGGGTAGGGGCGAGCAGTACTTC. Amino acids: CASSQWGGRGEQYF.

The chain links TRBV9 to TRBJ2-5, with 7 bases identical to TRBD2. V gave up 3 bases and J gave up 1 base; unmatched junction bases: 9. The CDR3 consists of 16 residues. Germline lookup yields CDR1 SGDLS and CDR2 YYNGEE. CDR3 loop: CASSAWGGGFQETQYF. CDR3 DNA: TGTGCCAGCAGCGCCTGGGGGGGAGGGTTCCAAGAGACCCAGTACTTC.

The chain joins TRBV5-6 to TRBJ1-5; no clear D gene. Per germline, CDR1 SGHDT and CDR2 YYEEEE. V gave up 0 bases and J gave up 3 bases, with 10 bases separating them. This CDR3 comprises 15 residues. This chain's CDR3 is CASSLAGRVNQPQHF. As DNA, the CDR3 is TGTGCCAGCAGCTTGGCCGGGAGGGTCAATCAGCCCCAGCATTTT.

The rearrangement uses TRBV4-1 and TRBJ2-3; 10 positions agree with TRBD1. The ends lost 0 bases at V and 4 bases at J; junction bases unmatched: 1. Germline V gene sequence: CDR1 MGHRA, CDR2 YSYEKL. The CDR3 is made up of 15 amino acids. CDR3 in DNA: TGCGCCAGCAGCCAAGAAGGGACAGGGGCAGATACGCAGTATTTT. Its translation is CASSQEGTGADTQYF.

This chain links TRBV20-1 with TRBJ1-5, with D maybe TRBD1 (6 bases). CDR3 size: 11 residues. Trimming pared 2 bases from V and 9 bases from J, leaving 8 bases between. CDR1 DFQATT and CDR2 SNEGSKA come from the germline V gene (reference sequence). The CDR3 DNA is TGCAGTGCTAGAAAAGGGGGGCCCCAGCATTTT. This encodes CSARKGGPQHF.

This chain uses TRBV6-5 with TRBJ1-2; 7 positions match TRBD1. The CDR3 loop spans 15 amino acids. Germline trimming cut 11 bases from V and 1 base from J; bases unmatched to any gene: 13. CDR1 is MNHEY, CDR2 SVGAGI, per germline. Here the CDR3 reads CAVRPGQKVNYGYTF. The CDR3, as DNA: TGTGCCGTACGCCCGGGACAGAAGGTTAACTATGGCTACACCTTC.

The chain is built from TRBV5-6 and TRBJ1-1; TRBD1 might be the D (5 bases). CDR1 and CDR2 from the germline V gene are SGHDT and YYEEEE. Trimming shortened V by 1 base and J by 5 bases, and 9 bases separated the two germline ends. CDR3 length: 13 residues. CDR3 loop: CASSLFGGTEAFF. CDR3 DNA sequence: TGTGCCAGCAGCTTGTTTGGGGGAACTGAAGCTTTCTTT.

V usage is TRBV30 and J usage is TRBJ2-1; TRBD2 matches 10 bases. The CDR3 has 16 residues. Looked up from germline, CDR1 is GTSNPN and CDR2 is SVGIG (reference sequence). V shed 3 bases, J shed 1 base, and the junction held 6 bases outside the gene matches. The CDR3: CAWRLGAGGSYNEQFF. The CDR3 nucleotides are TGTGCCTGGAGGCTGGGAGCGGGGGGGTCCTACAATGAGCAGTTCTTC.

V gene TRBV6-5 combines with J gene TRBJ1-1; unclear D gene. This CDR3 is 13 amino acids long. Germline assignment: CDR1 MNHEY and CDR2 SVGAGI. V lost 5 bases to trimming and J lost 0 bases, with 7 bases between them. The CDR3 region is CASSTGMNTEAFF. In nucleotides, the CDR3 is TGTGCCAGCAGTACGGGGATGAACACTGAAGCTTTCTTT.

The CDR3 region is CASSIQETQYF. DNA of the CDR3: TGTGCCAGCAGCATCCAAGAGACCCAGTACTTC. The chain links TRBV13 to TRBJ2-5, with D unclear. Germline V lookup: CDR1 PRHDT, CDR2 FYEKMQ (reference sequence). V was clipped by 5 bases and J by 1 base, with 2 bases between them. There are 11 residues in the CDR3.

This chain connects TRBV6-5 to TRBJ2-7; a weak D match, TRBD1 (6 bases). The CDR3 is 13 residues long. Germline loops: CDR1 MNHEY, CDR2 SVGAGI. Trimming took 10 bases from V and 3 from J, leaving 16 bases between them. The CDR3 here is CATRQVALYEQYF. The DNA of the CDR3 is TGTGCCACGCGACAGGTTGCACTCTACGAGCAGTACTTC.

The rearrangement links TRBV10-1 to TRBJ1-2; D might be TRBD1 (5 bases). The CDR3 spans 16 residues. The germline CDR1 and CDR2 sequences are WNHNN and SYGVQD (reference sequence). V lost 2 bases and J 1 base, leaving 14 bases between the germline ends. This chain's CDR3 is CASSEPTDRFNYGYTF. In DNA, the CDR3 is TGCGCCAGCAGTGAGCCTACCGACAGATTTAACTATGGCTACACCTTC.

This chain uses TRBV12-5 with TRBJ2-2; possibly TRBD2 for D (6 bases). V was trimmed by 1 base and J by 3 bases, leaving 12 bases between them. Germline V gene sequence: CDR1 LGHNT, CDR2 FRNRAP. This CDR3 is 16 amino acids long. In nucleotides, the CDR3 is TGTGCTAGTGGTTTGGGCGACCCGGGGGACACCGGGGAGCTGTTTTTT. Translated, it gives CASGLGDPGDTGELFF.